This is a list of T cell receptor beta chains from one sample in a study of T cells in Graves' hyperthyroidism and ophthalmopathy. MiXCR, run by TCRdb on the multiplex PCR reads, gives a single entry per CDR3 protein. The sample contains 350,000 to 450,000 distinct CDR3 sequences, about a sixth of which appear only once. Sequenced sample: blood. Receptor source: a woman in her thirties with Graves' hyperthyroidism that later progressed to Graves' ophthalmopathy. CDR3s include the opening cysteine and the closing phenylalanine or tryptophan. Fields, in order: clone size, J gene, V gene, D gene, CDR3 DNA, CDR3 protein. D genes are given only for firm matches. Some rows have no size entry. The others give once, few or many, or a class for an expanded clone.

NA | TRBJ1-4 | TRBV2 | NA | TGTGCCAGATCGGTTGGGGCCGGGGAAAAACTGTTTTTT | CARSVGAGEKLFF
many | TRBJ2-7 | TRBV12-3/TRBV12-4 | NA | TGTGCCAGCAGTCCTTCGCGGACCCAAAGGGAACGGTACGAGCAGTACTTC | CASSPSRTQRERYEQYF
many | TRBJ2-7 | TRBV27 | TRBD1 | TGTGCCAGCAGTTTGGGGGACAGAACTAGATACGAGCAGTACTTC | CASSLGDRTRYEQYF
many | TRBJ2-5 | TRBV14 | TRBD2 | TGTGCCAGCAGCCGCCCCGGGACTAAAGAGACCCAGTACTTC | CASSRPGTKETQYF
NA | TRBJ2-3 | TRBV10-3 | NA | TGTGCCATCAGTGATGGGGGGGCGGCAGATACGCAGTATTTT | CAISDGGAADTQYF
NA | TRBJ2-7 | TRBV4-1 | NA | TGCGCCAGCAGCCAAGGTCAGGGATCCTACGAGCAGTACTTC | CASSQGQGSYEQYF
many | TRBJ2-2 | TRBV3-1 | NA | TGTGCCAGCAGCCAAGACTGGGCCAGCCCGAACACCGGGGAGCTGTTTTTT | CASSQDWASPNTGELFF
NA | TRBJ2-3 | TRBV20-1 | TRBD2 | TGCAGTGCTATTTATACTAGCGGGATAATAGATACGCAGTATTTT | CSAIYTSGIIDTQYF
many | TRBJ2-5 | TRBV28 | NA | TGTGCCAGCCGAAGGGGGGGCGTCGAGACCCAGTACTTC | CASRRGGVETQYF
many | TRBJ1-5 | TRBV2 | TRBD1 | TGTGCCAGCAGAGACACAGGGGTAAGTCAGCCCCAGCATTTT | CASRDTGVSQPQHF
few | TRBJ2-7 | TRBV25-1 | TRBD1 | TGTGCCAGCAGTCCTGGGGGACAGGGGGTCTCCTACGAGCAGTACTTC | CASSPGGQGVSYEQYF
few | TRBJ2-2 | TRBV6-1 | TRBD1 | TGTGCCAGCAGTGACCTCGACAGGGGATCCACCGGGGAGCTGTTTTTT | CASSDLDRGSTGELFF
few | TRBJ2-5 | TRBV12-5 | NA | TGTGCTAGTGGTTTGGGGGCCGCGTCCGGGGAGACCCAGTACTTC | CASGLGAASGETQYF
many | TRBJ2-7 | TRBV2 | NA | TGTGCCCAGGCGACAGAGACCTACGAGCAGTACTTC | CAQATETYEQYF
NA | TRBJ1-4 | TRBV7-8 | TRBD1 | TGTGCCAGCAGCTTCCGGGACAGGGGACTCAGGTGCGAAAAACTGTTTTTT | CASSFRDRGLRCEKLFF
many | TRBJ2-4 | TRBV30 | NA | TGTGCCTGGAGTGGATCTGCGTACCTAGCCAAAAACATTCAGTACTTC | CAWSGSAYLAKNIQYF
few | TRBJ1-1 | TRBV19 | NA | TGTGCCAGTAGTTTCAGACGGGACAACACTGAAGCTTTCTTT | CASSFRRDNTEAFF
many | TRBJ1-1 | TRBV9 | TRBD1 | TGTGCCAGCAGCGCGGGAGACAGGGGTCGCTCATCGAGGAGGATTGAAGCTTTCTTT | CASSAGDRGRSSRRIEAFF
many | TRBJ2-7 | TRBV27 | TRBD2 | TGTGCCAGCAGTTTACAACGGGAGGCACCCTACGAGCAGTACTTC | CASSLQREAPYEQYF
NA | TRBJ2-1 | TRBV5-1 | NA | TGCGCCAGCAGCTTGACTAGCCACGGCTCCTACAATGAGCAGTTCTTC | CASSLTSHGSYNEQFF
many | TRBJ1-5 | TRBV5-1 | NA | TGCGCCAGCAGCTACTCCGGGGATAGCAATCAGCCCCAGCATTTT | CASSYSGDSNQPQHF
many | TRBJ2-5 | TRBV5-1 | NA | TGCGCCAGCAGCTTGGCGGCCGGGCAAGAGACCCAGTACTTC | CASSLAAGQETQYF
few | TRBJ2-7 | TRBV7-9 | NA | TGTGCCAGCAGCTCCGCTCCGGGACAACTGAGCTCCTACGAGCAGTACTTC | CASSSAPGQLSSYEQYF
few | TRBJ2-7 | TRBV6-1 | TRBD1 | TGTGCCAGCAGAAAAGCTCCAGGGGGAAGGCAGTACTTC | CASRKAPGGRQYF
NA | TRBJ2-3 | TRBV5-1 | TRBD1 | TGCGCCAGCAGCAGTACCACCGGGACAGAAAACAGGTATTTT | CASSSTTGTENRYF
many | TRBJ2-3 | TRBV5-1 | NA | TGCGCCAGCAGCTTGAGGGAGATGGGCCTAGATACGCAGTATTTT | CASSLREMGLDTQYF
many | TRBJ2-1 | TRBV13 | TRBD2 | TGTGCCAGCAGCTTAGAGAAACTAGCGGGAGGGCCGGATGAGCAGTTCTTC | CASSLEKLAGGPDEQFF
NA | TRBJ2-2 | TRBV3-1 | NA | TGTGCCAGCAGCCAAGAGTCCGGAGCGAACACCGGGGAGCTGTTTTTT | CASSQESGANTGELFF
once | TRBJ2-1 | TRBV24-1 | NA | TGTGCCACCGGTTTTGGGTGTTCCTACAATGAGCAGTTCTTC | CATGFGCSYNEQFF
few | TRBJ1-5 | TRBV19 | TRBD1 | TGTGCCAGTAGGCCGACAGGGGCAAGGAATCAGCCCCAGCATTTT | CASRPTGARNQPQHF
many | TRBJ1-1 | TRBV11-2 | NA | TGTGCCAGCAGCTTAGTAAATCTCAGGGTAAGGGGTACTGAAGCTTTCTTT | CASSLVNLRVRGTEAFF
many | TRBJ1-1 | TRBV7-9 | NA | TGTGCCAGCAGCTTAGCCCCGGGGCAAGCTGAAGCTTTCTTT | CASSLAPGQAEAFF
NA | TRBJ2-1 | TRBV11-2 | NA | TGTGCCAGCAGCTTAGAGAATTCCTACAATGAGCAGTTCTTC | CASSLENSYNEQFF
few | TRBJ2-1 | TRBV15 | NA | TGTGCCACCAGTATTGTAGGGGGTGAGCAGTTCTTC | CATSIVGGEQFF
few | TRBJ2-3 | TRBV4-1 | TRBD2 | TGCGCCAGCAGCTCGTCCTCGAGCGGGAGGGCCGAAGATACGCAGTATTTT | CASSSSSSGRAEDTQYF
NA | TRBJ2-2 | TRBV6-1 | TRBD2 | TGTGCCAGCAGTGAGCGGGAGATCGGGGAGCTGTTTTTT | CASSEREIGELFF
many | TRBJ2-2 | TRBV28 | TRBD2 | TGTGCCAGCAGTTCGGGGGGTGACACCGGGGAGCTGTTTTTT | CASSSGGDTGELFF
NA | TRBJ2-7 | TRBV18 | NA | TGTGCCAGCTCACCACCCCGGGGAAACTGCGAGCAGTACTTC | CASSPPRGNCEQYF
many | TRBJ2-7 | TRBV11-3 | TRBD1 | TGTGCCAGCAGCCCCGGGACAGGGGGCGACGAGCAGTACTTC | CASSPGTGGDEQYF
many | TRBJ2-7 | TRBV27 | TRBD2 | TGTGCCAGCAGTCTAATGGGACTAGGTATAGGCGAGCAGTACTTC | CASSLMGLGIGEQYF
many | TRBJ1-6 | TRBV5-5 | NA | TGTGCCAGCAGCTTGGGGCCAGGGAGCGATAATTCACCCCTCCACTTT | CASSLGPGSDNSPLHF
many | TRBJ2-5 | TRBV3-1 | TRBD2 | TGTGCCAGCAGCCGAGGACTAGCGGGAGCCCAAGAGACCCAGTACTTC | CASSRGLAGAQETQYF
many | TRBJ2-3 | TRBV3-1 | TRBD2 | TGTGCCAGCAGCCAGGCGACTAGCGGGAGAAGAGATACGCAGTATTTT | CASSQATSGRRDTQYF
many | TRBJ2-5 | TRBV9 | NA | TGTGCCAGCAGCGTAGCTCAGGGAGGAGCTGTGTACCAAGAGACCCAGTACTTC | CASSVAQGGAVYQETQYF
NA | TRBJ2-3 | TRBV2 | NA | TGTGCCAGCAGTAGTGGGGGGAGAGATACGCAGTATTTT | CASSSGGRDTQYF
many | TRBJ2-5 | TRBV7-9 | NA | TGTGCCAGCAGCTTTCTTCGGGGCGGAGAGTCAGAGACCCAGTACTTC | CASSFLRGGESETQYF
few | TRBJ2-7 | TRBV28 | NA | TGTGCCAGCAGTGATCCCACCGGGGCTGCGGCCTCCTACGAGCAGTACTTC | CASSDPTGAAASYEQYF